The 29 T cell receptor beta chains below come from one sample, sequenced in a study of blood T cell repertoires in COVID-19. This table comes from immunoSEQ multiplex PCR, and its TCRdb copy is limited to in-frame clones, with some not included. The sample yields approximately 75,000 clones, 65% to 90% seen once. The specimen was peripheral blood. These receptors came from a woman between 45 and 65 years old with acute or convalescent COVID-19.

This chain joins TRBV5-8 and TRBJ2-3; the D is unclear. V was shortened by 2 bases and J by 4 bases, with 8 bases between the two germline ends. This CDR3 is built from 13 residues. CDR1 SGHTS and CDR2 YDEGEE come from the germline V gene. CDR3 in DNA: TGTGCCAGCAGCTTTTCTAGTTCAGATACGCAGTATTTT. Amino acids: CASSFSSSDTQYF.

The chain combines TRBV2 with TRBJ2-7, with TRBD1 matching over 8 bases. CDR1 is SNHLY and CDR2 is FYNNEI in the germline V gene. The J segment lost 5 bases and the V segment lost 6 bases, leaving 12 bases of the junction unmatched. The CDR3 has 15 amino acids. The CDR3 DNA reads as TGTGCCAGCAGGGAATGGACAGGGTATCCCCACGAGCAGTACTTC. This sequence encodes CASREWTGYPHEQYF.

The CDR3 here is CAASPGGTSGPGEQFF. As DNA, the CDR3 is TGTGCCGCGTCTCCGGGAGGGACTAGCGGGCCGGGTGAGCAGTTCTTC. The rearrangement joins TRBV10-3 to TRBJ2-1, with 12 bases lining up with TRBD2. With 11 bases clipped from V and 9 bases from J, the junction kept 17 bases outside the gene matches. This CDR3 is 16 amino acids long. Germline values: CDR1 ENHRY, CDR2 SYGVKD.

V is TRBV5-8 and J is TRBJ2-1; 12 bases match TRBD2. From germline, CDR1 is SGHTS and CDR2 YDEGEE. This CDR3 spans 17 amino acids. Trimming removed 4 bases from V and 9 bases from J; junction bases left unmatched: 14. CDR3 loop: CASSGWASGRAGVEQFF. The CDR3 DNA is TGTGCCAGCAGCGGATGGGCTAGCGGGAGGGCCGGGGTTGAGCAGTTCTTC.

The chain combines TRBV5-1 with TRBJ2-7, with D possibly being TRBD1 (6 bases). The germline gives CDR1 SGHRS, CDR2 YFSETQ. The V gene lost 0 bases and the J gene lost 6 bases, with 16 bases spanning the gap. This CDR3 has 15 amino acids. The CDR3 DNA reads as TGCGCCAGCAGCTTGGTTCAGGGGCCTTCGGGCGAGCAGTACTTC. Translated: CASSLVQGPSGEQYF.

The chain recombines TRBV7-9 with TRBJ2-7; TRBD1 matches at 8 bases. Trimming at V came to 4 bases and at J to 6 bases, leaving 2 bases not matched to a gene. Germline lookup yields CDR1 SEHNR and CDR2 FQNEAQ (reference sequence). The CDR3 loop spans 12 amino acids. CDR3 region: CASSSGQGEQYF. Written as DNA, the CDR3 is TGTGCCAGCAGCTCCGGACAGGGCGAGCAGTACTTC.

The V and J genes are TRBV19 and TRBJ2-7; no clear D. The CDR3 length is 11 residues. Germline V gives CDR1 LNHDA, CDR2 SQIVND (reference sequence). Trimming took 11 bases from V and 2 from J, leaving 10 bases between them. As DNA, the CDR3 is TGTGCCTCCGGGTCCGCCTACGAGCAGTACTTC. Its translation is CASGSAYEQYF.

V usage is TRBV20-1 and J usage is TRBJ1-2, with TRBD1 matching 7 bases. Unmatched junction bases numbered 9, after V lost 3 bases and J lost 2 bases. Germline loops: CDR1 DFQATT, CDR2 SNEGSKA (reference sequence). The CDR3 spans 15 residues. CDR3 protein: CSASPRDSGNYGYTF. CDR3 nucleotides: TGCAGTGCTAGTCCTAGGGACAGTGGAAACTATGGCTACACCTTC.

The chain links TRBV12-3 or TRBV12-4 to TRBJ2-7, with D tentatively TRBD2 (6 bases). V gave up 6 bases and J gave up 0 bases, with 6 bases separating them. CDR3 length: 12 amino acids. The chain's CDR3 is CASRRDSYEQYF. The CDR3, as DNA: TGTGCCAGCAGGCGGGACTCCTACGAGCAGTACTTC.

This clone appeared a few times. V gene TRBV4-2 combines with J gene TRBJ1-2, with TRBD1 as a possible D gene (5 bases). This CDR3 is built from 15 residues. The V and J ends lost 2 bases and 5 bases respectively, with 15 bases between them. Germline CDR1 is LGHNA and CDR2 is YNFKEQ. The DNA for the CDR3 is TGTGCCAGCAGCCAACTATCGACAGTTGTTTATGGCTACACCTTC. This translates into CASSQLSTVVYGYTF.

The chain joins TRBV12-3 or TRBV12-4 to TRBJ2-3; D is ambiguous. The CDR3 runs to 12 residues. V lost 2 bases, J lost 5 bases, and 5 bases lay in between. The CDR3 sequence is CASSLLLDTQYF. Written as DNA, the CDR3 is TGTGCCAGCAGTTTATTATTAGATACGCAGTATTTT.

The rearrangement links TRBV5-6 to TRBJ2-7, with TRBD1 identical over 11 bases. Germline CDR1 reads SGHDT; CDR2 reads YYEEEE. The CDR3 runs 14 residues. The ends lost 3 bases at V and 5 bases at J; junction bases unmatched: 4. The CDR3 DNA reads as TGTGCCAGCAGCTGGGACAGGGGGGTCAACGAGCAGTACTTC. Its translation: CASSWDRGVNEQYF. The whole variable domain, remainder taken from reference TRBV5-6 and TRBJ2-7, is DAGVTQSPTHLIKTRGQQVTLRCSPKSGHDTVSWYQQALGQGPQFIFQYYEEEERQRGNFPDRFSGHQFPNYSSELNVNALLLGDSALYLCASSWDRGVNEQYFGPGTRLTVT.

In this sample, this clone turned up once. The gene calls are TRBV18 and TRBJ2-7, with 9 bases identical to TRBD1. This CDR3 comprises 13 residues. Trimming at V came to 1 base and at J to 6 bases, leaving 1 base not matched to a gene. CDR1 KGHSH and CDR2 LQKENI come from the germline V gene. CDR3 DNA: TGTGCCAGCTCACCACGGACAGGGGTCGAGCAGTACTTC. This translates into CASSPRTGVEQYF.

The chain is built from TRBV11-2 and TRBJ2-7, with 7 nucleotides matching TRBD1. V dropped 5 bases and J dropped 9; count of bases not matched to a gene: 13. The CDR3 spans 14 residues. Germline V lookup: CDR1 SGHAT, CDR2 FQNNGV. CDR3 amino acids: CASSLPGQPTGQYF. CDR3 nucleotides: TGTGCCAGCAGCCTCCCGGGACAGCCGACCGGGCAGTACTTC.

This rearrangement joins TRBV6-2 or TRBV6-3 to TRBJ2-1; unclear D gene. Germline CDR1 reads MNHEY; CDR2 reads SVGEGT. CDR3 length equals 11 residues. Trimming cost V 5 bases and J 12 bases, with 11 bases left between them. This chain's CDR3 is CASSPLTVQFF. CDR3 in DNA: TGTGCCAGCAGTCCCCTAACGGTGCAGTTCTTC.

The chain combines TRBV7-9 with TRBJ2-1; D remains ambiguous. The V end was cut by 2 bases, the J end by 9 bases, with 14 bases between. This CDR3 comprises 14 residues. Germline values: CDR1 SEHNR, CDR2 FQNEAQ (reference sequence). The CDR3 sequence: CASSLTEPLGEQFF. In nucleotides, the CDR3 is TGTGCCAGCAGCTTAACCGAGCCCCTCGGTGAGCAGTTCTTC.

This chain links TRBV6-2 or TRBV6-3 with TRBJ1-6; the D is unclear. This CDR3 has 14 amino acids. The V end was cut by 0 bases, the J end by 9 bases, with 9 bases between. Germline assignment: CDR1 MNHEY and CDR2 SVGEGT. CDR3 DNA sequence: TGTGCCAGCAGTTACTCGTCTTTGGCTTCACCCCTCCACTTT. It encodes CASSYSSLASPLHF.

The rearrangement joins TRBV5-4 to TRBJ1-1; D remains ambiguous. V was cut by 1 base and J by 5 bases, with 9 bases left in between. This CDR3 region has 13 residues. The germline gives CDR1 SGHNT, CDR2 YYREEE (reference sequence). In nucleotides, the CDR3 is TGTGCCAGCAGCTTGTTGTCGGGGACTGAAGCTTTCTTT. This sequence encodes CASSLLSGTEAFF.

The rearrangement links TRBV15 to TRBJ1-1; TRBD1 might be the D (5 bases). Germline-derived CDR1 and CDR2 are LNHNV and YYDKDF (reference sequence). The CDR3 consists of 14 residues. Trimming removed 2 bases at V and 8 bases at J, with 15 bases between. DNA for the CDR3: TGTGCCACCAGCAGATCCAAAAAGGGGCTGGAAGCTTTCTTT. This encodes CATSRSKKGLEAFF.

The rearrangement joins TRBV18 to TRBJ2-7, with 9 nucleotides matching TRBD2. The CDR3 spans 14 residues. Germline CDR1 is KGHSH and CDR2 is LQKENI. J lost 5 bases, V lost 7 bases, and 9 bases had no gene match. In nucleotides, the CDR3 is TGTGCCAGCTTAACTGCCGGGACTAGCAACGAGCAGTACTTC. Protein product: CASLTAGTSNEQYF.

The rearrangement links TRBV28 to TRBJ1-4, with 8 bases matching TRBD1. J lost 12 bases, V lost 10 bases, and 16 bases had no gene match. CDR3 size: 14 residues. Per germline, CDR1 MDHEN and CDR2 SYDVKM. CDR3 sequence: CATRPGQGPGQLFF. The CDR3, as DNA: TGTGCCACCAGACCCGGACAGGGACCGGGACAACTGTTTTTT.

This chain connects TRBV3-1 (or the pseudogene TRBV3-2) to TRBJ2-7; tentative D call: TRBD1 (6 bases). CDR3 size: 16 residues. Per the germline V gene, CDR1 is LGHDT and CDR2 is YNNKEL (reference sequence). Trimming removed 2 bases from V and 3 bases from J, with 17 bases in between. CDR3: CASSQTPGTDSYEQYF. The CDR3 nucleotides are TGTGCCAGCAGCCAAACCCCCGGGACGGACAGCTACGAGCAGTACTTC.

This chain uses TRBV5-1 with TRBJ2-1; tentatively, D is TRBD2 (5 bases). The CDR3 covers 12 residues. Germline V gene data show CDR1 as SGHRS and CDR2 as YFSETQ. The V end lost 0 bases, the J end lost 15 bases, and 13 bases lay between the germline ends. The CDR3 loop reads CASSLGGVRRFF. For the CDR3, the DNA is TGCGCCAGCAGCTTGGGGGGAGTTAGACGGTTCTTC.

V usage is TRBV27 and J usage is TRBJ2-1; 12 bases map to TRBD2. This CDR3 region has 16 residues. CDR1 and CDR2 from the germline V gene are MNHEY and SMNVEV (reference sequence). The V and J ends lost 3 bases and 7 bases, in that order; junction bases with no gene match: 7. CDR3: CASSLSGTSGRNEQFF. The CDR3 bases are TGTGCCAGCAGTTTGTCGGGGACTAGCGGGCGAAATGAGCAGTTCTTC.

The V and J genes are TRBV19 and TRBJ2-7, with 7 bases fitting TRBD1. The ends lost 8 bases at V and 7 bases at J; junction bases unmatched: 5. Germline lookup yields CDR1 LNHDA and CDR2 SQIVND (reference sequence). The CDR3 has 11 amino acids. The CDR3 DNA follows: TGTGCCAGTCGCCAGGGGGATGAGCAGTACTTC. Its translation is CASRQGDEQYF.

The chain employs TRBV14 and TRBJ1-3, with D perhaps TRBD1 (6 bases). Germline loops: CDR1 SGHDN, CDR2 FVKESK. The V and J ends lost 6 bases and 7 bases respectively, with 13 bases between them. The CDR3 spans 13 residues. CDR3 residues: CASSPAGVNTIYF. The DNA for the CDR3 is TGTGCCAGCAGTCCGGCAGGGGTGAACACCATATATTTT.

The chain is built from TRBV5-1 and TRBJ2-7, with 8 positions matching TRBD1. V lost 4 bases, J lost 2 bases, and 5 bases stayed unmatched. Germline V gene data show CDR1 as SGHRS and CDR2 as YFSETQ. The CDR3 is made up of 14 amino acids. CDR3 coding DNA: TGCGCCAGCAGCCAGGACAGGGAAGCCTACGAGCAGTACTTC. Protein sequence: CASSQDREAYEQYF.

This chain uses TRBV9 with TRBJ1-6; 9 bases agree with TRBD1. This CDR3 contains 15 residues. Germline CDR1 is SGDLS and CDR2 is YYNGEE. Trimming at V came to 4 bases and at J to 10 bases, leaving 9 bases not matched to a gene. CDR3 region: CASSPFTGGGSPLHF. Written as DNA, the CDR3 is TGTGCCAGCAGCCCCTTTACAGGGGGCGGGTCACCCCTCCACTTT.

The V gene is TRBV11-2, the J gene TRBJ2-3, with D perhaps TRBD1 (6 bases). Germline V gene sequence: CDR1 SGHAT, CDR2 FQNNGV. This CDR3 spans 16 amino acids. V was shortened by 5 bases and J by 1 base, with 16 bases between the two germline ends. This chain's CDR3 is CASSRQAQLGTDTQYF. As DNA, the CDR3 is TGTGCCAGCAGCAGACAGGCCCAGCTCGGCACAGATACGCAGTATTTT.